Presented here are 7 T cell receptor beta chains from one specimen sequenced in a study of T-cell memory formation after mild COVID-19. TCRdb reprocessed the 5' RACE reads via MiXCR and lists one record per CDR3 protein. There are about 430,000 distinct CDR3 sequences in the sample; roughly 17% occur only once, and around a fifth lies in the top ten. The sample consisted of PBMCs or a T cell subset sorted from them (not recorded which). Every receptor here comes from a man in his late teens or twenties who had mild COVID-19 (a few samples of this study predate the infection). Cell type and time point are not known.

This clonotype was seen more than once but under ten times. This rearrangement joins TRBV12-3 or TRBV12-4 to TRBJ2-2; TRBD2 matches at 7 bases. The CDR3 loop spans 15 amino acids. J gave up 8 bases and V 6 bases, and 12 bases lay outside the gene matches. The CDR3 sequence: CASRPRPGGVGELFF. The CDR3 nucleotides are TGTGCCAGCAGACCCCGCCCGGGAGGAGTAGGGGAGCTGTTTTTT.

V is TRBV4-1 and J is TRBJ2-7; D tentatively reads TRBD1 or TRBD2 (6 bases each). The germline V and J ends were trimmed by 4 bases and 4 bases, with 17 bases remaining between them. Germline lookup yields CDR1 MGHRA and CDR2 YSYEKL. This CDR3 is 15 amino acids long. The CDR3 DNA reads as TGCGCCAGCAGCCTGGACGGGGGCGACTATTACGAGCAGTACTTC. Protein product: CASSLDGGDYYEQYF.

This clonotype was seen a handful of times. The genes are TRBV28 and TRBJ1-3, with TRBD1 as a possible D gene (6 bases). The CDR3 is 15 amino acids. CDR1 MDHEN and CDR2 SYDVKM come from the germline V gene. Between the trimmed V and J ends, which lost 3 bases and 0 bases, there was a span of 9 bases. CDR3 sequence (DNA): TGTGCCAGCAGTTTTCGACAGGCCTCTGGAAACACCATATATTTT. Translation: CASSFRQASGNTIYF.

V gene TRBV10-3 combines with J gene TRBJ1-2; 11 bases are a match to TRBD1. The CDR3 sequence is 14 residues long. The V and J ends lost 7 bases and 8 bases, in that order; junction bases with no gene match: 9. Germline V gives CDR1 ENHRY, CDR2 SYGVKD. CDR3 in amino acids: CAITGQGALGGYTF. In DNA form, the CDR3 reads TGTGCCATCACCGGACAGGGGGCTTTGGGCGGCTACACCTTC.

This clonotype was recorded many times. V usage is TRBV10-3 and J usage is TRBJ2-7; D uncertain. CDR1 and CDR2 (germline): ENHRY, SYGVKD. V was clipped by 0 bases and J by 6 bases, with 12 bases between them. The CDR3 has 14 residues. CDR3 sequence (DNA): TGTGCCATCAGTGAGTCGTCGAAAGGTCGCGAGCAGTACGTC. It translates to CAISESSKGREQYV.

The chain carries TRBV4-1 and TRBJ2-7, with 9 nucleotides matching TRBD2. This CDR3 is 16 amino acids long. Germline values: CDR1 MGHRA, CDR2 YSYEKL. V lost 0 bases and J lost 1; bases outside the gene matches: 4. CDR3 amino acids: CASSQDSGGRSYEQYF. Here the CDR3 DNA reads TGCGCCAGCAGCCAAGATAGCGGGGGTCGTTCCTACGAGCAGTACTTC.

This chain links TRBV7-4 with TRBJ1-5, with D perhaps matching TRBD1 (5 bases). Germline CDR1 and CDR2: SGHVT and SQSDAQ. The CDR3 extends over 17 amino acids. Trimming took 4 bases from V and 2 from J, leaving 18 bases between them. The DNA of the CDR3 is TGTGCCAGCAGCTCCCCTCCGAGGGGCGCCGGCAATCAGCCCCAGCATTTT. It codes for CASSSPPRGAGNQPQHF. The full variable domain, its missing parts supplied by reference TRBV7-4 and TRBJ1-5, is GAGVSQSPRYKVAKRGRDVALRCDSISGHVTLYWYRQTLGQGSEVLTYSQSDAQRDKSGRPSGRFSAERPERSVSTLKIQRTEQGDSAVYLCASSSPPRGAGNQPQHFGDGTRLSIL.